The TCR beta chain under discussion was sequenced for a study of shared clonotypes between healthy human individuals. V gave up 7 bases and J gave up 6 bases, with 13 bases separating them. The CDR3 totals 12 residues. The germline V gene encodes CDR1 MDHEN and CDR2 SYDVKM. Produced via immunoSEQ multiplex PCR; TCRdb's table is partial and in-frame only. The sample shows under 600,000 clones, less than 98% of them seen only once. This rearrangement joins TRBV28 to TRBJ2-7, with D tentatively TRBD2 (5 bases). What was sequenced was naive CD4+ T cells sorted from blood. Subset here: CD45RA+ positively selected. This receptor was obtained from a woman aged 30 to 39 in good health. CDR3 sequence: CASTPLGGEQYF. DNA of the CDR3: TGTGCCAGCACCCCGTTAGGAGGCGAGCAGTACTTC.